The T cell receptor (beta chain) described here comes from a study of T cell responses to AZD1222 COVID-19 vaccine (dated by TCRdb to the early 2020s). Turning to the overall study: TCR sequencing was performed for 233 trial participants, of whom 200 to 210 were given two doses of AZD1222 and some 26 were given two doses of MenACWY control vaccine. Enrollment into the trials was organized by age into subgroups of 18-55, 56-69 and 70-plus years, and those subgroups contained approximately 160, 26 and 62 TCR-sequenced participants, respectively.

Measured from the cysteine to the phenylalanine, the CDR3 is 18 residues long. Just CDR3 DNA is preserved here, 54 bases in frame from base 1. Reading the germline V gene gives CDR1 MNHEY and CDR2 SVGEGT. V is trimmed back by 4 bases and J by 2 bases, and the junction contains 9 bases that no gene match accounts for. Read against the paper, the sample's time point label means: baseline before first vaccination. The vaccinee samples were drawn from two UK trials, COV001 and COV002, one of which was a single-blind randomized controlled phase 2/3 trial testing AZD1222 (ChAdOx1 nCoV-19) in healthy adults. For TCRbeta chain sequencing, PBMC samples were collected from trial participants at day 0 and at day 28 after the second dose. In regard to this clone: Its target antigen remains unknown.

The CDR3 regions of human TCRbeta chains were subjected to immunosequencing. In the source study's methods: Repertoire TCRs were matched against a reference library of SARS-CoV-2-specific TCRs generated with the MIRA antigen-specificity platform. Breadth was defined as the fraction of unique TCRs that were SARS-CoV-2-associated. Depth was defined as the fraction of total T cells that were SARS-CoV-2-associated. Using the MIRA data, each spike-specific TCR was mapped to the spike region that the TCR reacts to and placed in a CD4 or CD8 class. Log10-transformed breadth and depth values were compared by one-way ANOVA with Sidak's multiple comparisons tests. In its TCRdb copy, this immuneACCESS table keeps in-frame sequences only and misses some clones. Where compared with another copy, unresolved V genes explain less than half of these, and the others have no known cause. From that table come the V and J calls and clone size; the DNA was used to work out D and trimming. The record for this sample contains more than 110,000 clones. The ten largest clones capture over 2% of the sample.

The paper's findings and limits, for the study overall: Reportedly, close to half of the unique spike-specific TCRs recognized epitopes lying outside the regions that are mutated in the B.1.351 and B.1.1.7 variants. The vaccine-associated CD4 TCRs covered the entire spike protein, and the dominant responses fell in regions 160-218 and 743-854. The 56-69-year group was small, and its depth increase did not reach significance, likely because of low power. Most participants were white British and females outnumbered males, and the authors suggested that clonal diversity may have been underestimated. Because no day 14 peak-response samples were available, the repertoires could be characterized only after the peak T cell response. Spike-specific TCR breadth and depth rose significantly after two AZD1222 doses compared with day 0 and with MenACWY recipients. Only six AZD1222 recipients were SARS-CoV-2 seropositive at baseline, limiting conclusions about previously exposed vaccinees.

The receptor comes from an adult in good health. The V and J segments used are TRBV6-2 or TRBV6-3 and TRBJ2-2; TRBD1 fits 11 bases in the junction. Sequenced material: peripheral blood. This receptor carries the CDR3 CASSSRTGGPTNTGELFF. In nucleotides, the sequence is TGTGCCAGCAGTTCCCGGACAGGGGGCCCTACTAACACCGGGGAGCTGTTTTTT.